These T cell receptor beta chains were read from a single sample in a study of cytomegalovirus exposure and HLA in healthy donors. Clones were sequenced by immunoSEQ multiplex PCR, and TCRdb holds only the in-frame ones, with some missing. The table has roughly 78,000 clones, 65% to 70% seen once. The sample taken for sequencing was PBMCs. These TCRs come from a middle-aged man in good health and CMV-seropositive. The CDR3 runs from the conserved cysteine through the conserved F or W. Each record gives: D gene, V gene, J gene, clone size, CDR3 DNA, CDR3 protein. The D gene is left open where the match is weak. The size field is filled for only some rows; it gives once, few, many or a size class.

NA	TRBV18	TRBJ1-3	NA	TGTGCCAGCTCACCGTATGGGCAAAGCTCTGGAAACACCATATATTTT	CASSPYGQSSGNTIYF
TRBD1	TRBV7-7	TRBJ2-2	NA	TGTGCTAGCAGCTTAGCACAGGGGATGAACACCGGGGAGCTGTTTTTT	CASSLAQGMNTGELFF
TRBD1	TRBV4-2	TRBJ2-1	NA	TGTGCCAGCAGCCAAGACCCGACAGGGGGCTACAATGAGCAGTTCTTC	CASSQDPTGGYNEQFF
NA	TRBV28	TRBJ2-3	NA	TGTGCCAGCAGCCGACTAGCAGATACGCAGTATTTT	CASSRLADTQYF
TRBD1	TRBV4-2	TRBJ2-6	once	TGTGCCAGCAGCCAAGCTTTAGGACAGGGAAGTTCGGAGGGGGCCAACGTCCTGACTTTC	CASSQALGQGSSEGANVLTF
TRBD2	TRBV7-2	TRBJ2-7	NA	TGTGCCAGCAGCTTGGGTAGCGGGGGCCTCCCCTACGAGCAGTACTTC	CASSLGSGGLPYEQYF
NA	TRBV7-6	TRBJ2-7	NA	TGTGCCAGCAGCTTAGCTCGGGTAGGGGGCGAGCAGTACTTC	CASSLARVGGEQYF
TRBD1	TRBV5-1	TRBJ1-1	NA	TGCGCCAGCAGCTCGATGACAGGGCTTATCACTGAAGCTTTCTTT	CASSSMTGLITEAFF
NA	TRBV5-4	TRBJ1-1	NA	TGTGCCAGCAGCTTAGGGGGGGGCACTGAAGCTTTCTTT	CASSLGGGTEAFF
NA	TRBV4-3	TRBJ2-1	NA	TGCGCCAGCAGCCAAGATTTCGGGCTACTAGATGAGCAGTTCTTC	CASSQDFGLLDEQFF
NA	TRBV2	TRBJ2-2	NA	TGTGCCAGCAGTGAAATGCGAACCGGGGAGCTGTTTTTT	CASSEMRTGELFF
TRBD1	TRBV18	TRBJ2-1	NA	TGTGCCAGCTCCCCGGGACAGAACAATGAGCAGTTCTTC	CASSPGQNNEQFF
NA	TRBV11-3	TRBJ2-7	NA	TGTGCCAGCAGTCACAGGGACAAGGCGGCCTACGAGCAGTACTTC	CASSHRDKAAYEQYF
NA	TRBV11-2	TRBJ1-2	NA	TGTGCCAGCAGCATAGGACAGCAATACTATGGCTACACCTTC	CASSIGQQYYGYTF
NA	TRBV18	TRBJ2-5	NA	TGTGCCAGCTCACCAAATGGGCTAGGGGAAGAGCAGCAGTACTTC	CASSPNGLGEEQQYF
TRBD1	TRBV5-4	TRBJ2-7	NA	TGTGCCAGCAGCTTGAACCCCCAGGGGGCTTCCTACGAGCAGTACTTC	CASSLNPQGASYEQYF
NA	TRBV27	TRBJ1-1	few	TGTGCCGGAGGGGTACCGGATGTACTTACCCTATGGGACACTGAAGCTTTCTTT	CAGGVPDVLTLWDTEAFF
TRBD1	TRBV19	TRBJ1-1	NA	TGTGCCACCGGACAGGGTACTGAAGCTTTCTTT	CATGQGTEAFF
TRBD2	TRBV28	TRBJ2-3	few	TGTGCCAGCACCCAGAGCGGGGGGGCCGTCACAGATACGCAGTATTTT	CASTQSGGAVTDTQYF
TRBD2	TRBV10-3	TRBJ2-1	NA	TGTGCCACAAGACTAGCGGGGTCCCAGGGAAATGAGCAGTTCTTC	CATRLAGSQGNEQFF
TRBD1	TRBV30	TRBJ1-5	NA	TGTGCCTGGTCCGCAGGGGGGAGCAATCAGCCCCAGCATTTT	CAWSAGGSNQPQHF
NA	TRBV28	TRBJ2-7	few	TGTGCCAGCAGTCTGCTTGGACCGGGAAACTACGAGCAGTACTTC	CASSLLGPGNYEQYF
TRBD1	TRBV28	TRBJ1-3	NA	TGTGCCAGCAGTGGGACAGCCTCTGGAAACACCATATATTTT	CASSGTASGNTIYF
NA	TRBV19	TRBJ1-2	once	TGTGCCAGTAGTAGAACACAGGCTAACTATGGCTACACCTTC	CASSRTQANYGYTF